This T cell receptor (beta chain) was identified during a study of blood T cell repertoires in COVID-19. Background on the study: Samples representing acute and convalescent COVID-19 were sourced from the United States, Italy and Spain. In each case, the material was cDNA or gDNA derived from T cells, B-cell-depleted T cells, or PBMCs.

Original handling: Estimation of nucleated cell counts was performed using reference gene primer amplification. The protocol was immunoSEQ multiplex PCR, while the TCRdb copy is restricted to in-frame clones and leaves out a portion. The V and J calls and clone size come from that table; D and trimming were worked out from the DNA. This sample has roughly 300,000 clones, with 65% to 90% found just once. V lost 4 bases to trimming and J lost 3 bases; unmatched junction nucleotides: 6. Germline V gene data show CDR1 as SGHTA and CDR2 as FQGNSA. This CDR3 is built from 17 residues. This clone has a single count.

This receptor was obtained from a human donor in a cohort sampled during active COVID-19. The sample consisted of peripheral blood. This chain joins TRBV7-2 and TRBJ2-7, with 16 nucleotides matching TRBD2. CDR3 DNA: TGTGCCAGCAGCTGGGCCGGGACTAGCGGGGGGGGCTACGAGCAGTACTTC. Translated, it gives CASSWAGTSGGGYEQYF.